This paragraph reports one T cell receptor beta chain. Some clones are missing from TCRdb's copy, which holds only in-frame ones; the method was immunoSEQ multiplex PCR. Of tens of thousands of clones listed, 95% were seen once; the top ten hold under 0.35%. This sample was included in a study of technical replicates of blood from a handful of donors. Trimming at V came to 6 bases and at J to 14 bases, leaving 10 bases not matched to a gene. This CDR3 is built from 11 residues. CDR1 and CDR2 from the germline V gene are SQVTM and ANQGSEA. The chain combines TRBV29-1 with TRBJ1-2; 9 bases map to TRBD1. The sequence was obtained from a human donor in good health. Sequencing was carried out using T cells isolated from PBMCs. The chain's CDR3 is CSVQIQGALTF. CDR3 nucleotides: TGCAGCGTGCAAATACAGGGGGCGCTTACCTTC.